This T cell receptor beta chain stems from a study of shared clonotypes between healthy human individuals. Several immunoSEQ plates received, in even portions, the genomic DNA of each subset. Sequenced by immunoSEQ multiplex PCR; TCRdb stores in-frame clones only, minus some. The sample holds approximately 720,000 clones; about 78% are singletons and the top ten take about 1.7%. This clone came up once. Material: memory CD4+ T cells sorted from blood. As to subset: CD45RA-negative fraction. The source is a woman aged 30 to 39 in good health.

CDR3 amino acids: CASGSGTGGATFF. CDR3 DNA: TGTGCCAGCGGATCCGGGACAGGGGGCGCGACTTTCTTT. The gene calls are TRBV7-2 and TRBJ1-1, with 12 bases lining up with TRBD1. Unmatched junction bases numbered 10, after V lost 8 bases and J lost 12 bases. Looked up from germline, CDR1 is SGHTA and CDR2 is FQGNSA. The CDR3 contains 13 residues.